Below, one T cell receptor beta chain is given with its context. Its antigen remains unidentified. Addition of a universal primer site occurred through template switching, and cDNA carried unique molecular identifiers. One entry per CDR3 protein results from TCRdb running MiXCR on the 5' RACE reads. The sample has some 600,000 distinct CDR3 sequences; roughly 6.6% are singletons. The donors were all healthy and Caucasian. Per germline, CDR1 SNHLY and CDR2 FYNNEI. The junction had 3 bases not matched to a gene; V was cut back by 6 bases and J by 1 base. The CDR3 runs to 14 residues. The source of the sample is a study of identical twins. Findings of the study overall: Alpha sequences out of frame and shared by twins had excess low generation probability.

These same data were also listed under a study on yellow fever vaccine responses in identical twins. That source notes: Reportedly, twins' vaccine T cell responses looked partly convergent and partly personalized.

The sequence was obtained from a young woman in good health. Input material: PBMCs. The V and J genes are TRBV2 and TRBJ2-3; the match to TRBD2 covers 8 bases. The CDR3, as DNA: TGTGCCAGCAGGACCGGGAGGGGCACAGATACGCAGTATTTT. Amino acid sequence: CASRTGRGTDTQYF.